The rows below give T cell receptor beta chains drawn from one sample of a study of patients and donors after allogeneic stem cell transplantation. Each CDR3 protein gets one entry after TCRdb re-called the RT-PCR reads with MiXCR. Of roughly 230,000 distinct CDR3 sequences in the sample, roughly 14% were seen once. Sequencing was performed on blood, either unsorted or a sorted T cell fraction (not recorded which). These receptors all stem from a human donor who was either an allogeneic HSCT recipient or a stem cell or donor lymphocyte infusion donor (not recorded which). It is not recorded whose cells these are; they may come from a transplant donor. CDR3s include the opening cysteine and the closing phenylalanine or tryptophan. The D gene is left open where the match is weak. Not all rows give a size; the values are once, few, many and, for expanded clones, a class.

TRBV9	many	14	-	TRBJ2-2	TGTGCCAGCAGCGTAGACGGGAAACCCGGGGAGCTGTTTTTT	CASSVDGKPGELFF
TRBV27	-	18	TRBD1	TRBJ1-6	TGTGCCAGCAGTCGAATTTTGGGACAGGGATTATTTAATTCACCCCTCCACTTT	CASSRILGQGLFNSPLHF
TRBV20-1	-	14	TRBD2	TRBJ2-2	TGCAGTGTTAAGATTAGCGGGGAGACCGGGGAGCTGTTTTTT	CSVKISGETGELFF
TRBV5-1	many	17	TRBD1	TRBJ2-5	TGCGCCAGCAGCTTCCAGCCACGGGACAGGGGGCAAGAGACCCAGTACTTC	CASSFQPRDRGQETQYF
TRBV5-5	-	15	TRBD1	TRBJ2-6	TGTGCCAGCAGCCGGACAGGGACTGGGGCCAACGTCCTGACTTTC	CASSRTGTGANVLTF
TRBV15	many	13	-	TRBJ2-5	TGTGCCACCAGCAGAAGTGTCCAAGAGACCCAGTACTTC	CATSRSVQETQYF
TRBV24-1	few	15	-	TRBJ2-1	TGTGCCACCAGTGACCACAGGAGGGGCCTCAATGAGCAGTTCTTC	CATSDHRRGLNEQFF
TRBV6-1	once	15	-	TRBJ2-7	TGTGCCAGCAGTGAAGCTTGGGGGACGGTTCAGGAGCAGTACTTC	CASSEAWGTVQEQYF
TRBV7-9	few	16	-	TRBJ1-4	TGTGCCAGCAGCTTAGATCAGATAGCAACTAATGAAAAACTGTTTTTT	CASSLDQIATNEKLFF
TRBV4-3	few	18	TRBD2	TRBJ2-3	TGCGCCAGCAGCCAAGGGAAAGGGACTAGCGGGGTGACAGATACGCAGTATTTT	CASSQGKGTSGVTDTQYF
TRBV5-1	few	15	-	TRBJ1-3	TGCGCCAGCGGGGCGGGCCCGGCATCTGGAAACACCATATATTTT	CASGAGPASGNTIYF
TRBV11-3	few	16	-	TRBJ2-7	TGTGCCAGCAGCTTAGATCTTTCGGCAGCAGCCTACGAGCAGTACTTC	CASSLDLSAAAYEQYF
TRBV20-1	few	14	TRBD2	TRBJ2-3	TGCAGTGCCGGGGGGGCGGGAGGTTTGGATACGCAGTATTTT	CSAGGAGGLDTQYF
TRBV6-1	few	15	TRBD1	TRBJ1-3	TGTGCCAGCAGTCAGGGGGCGCCCCCTGGAAACACCATATATTTT	CASSQGAPPGNTIYF
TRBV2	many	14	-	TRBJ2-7	TGTGCCAGCACTCCGGACAGCACCTCCTACGAGCAGTACTTC	CASTPDSTSYEQYF
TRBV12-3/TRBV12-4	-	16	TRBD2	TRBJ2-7	TGTGCCAGCAGTTTAGGTACTAGCGGGAGGACCGCCGAGCAGTACTTC	CASSLGTSGRTAEQYF
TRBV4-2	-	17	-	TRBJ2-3	TGTGCCAGCAGCCAAGGGTTACAAGGGACTAGCACAGATACGCAGTATTTT	CASSQGLQGTSTDTQYF
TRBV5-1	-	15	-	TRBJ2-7	TGCGCCAGCAGCTTGATCTGGAGGGATTCCTACGAGCAGTACTTC	CASSLIWRDSYEQYF
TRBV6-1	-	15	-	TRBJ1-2	TGTGCCAGCACCACCGTGTTGAGGGACGACTATGGCTACACCTTC	CASTTVLRDDYGYTF
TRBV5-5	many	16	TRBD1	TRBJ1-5	TGTGCCAGCAGGTCCTATGTGGGAGGGGGCGATCAGCCCCAGCATTTT	CASRSYVGGGDQPQHF
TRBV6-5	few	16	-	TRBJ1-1	TGTGCCAGCAGTTACTCGAGACAGATAAAGAACACTGAAGCTTTCTTT	CASSYSRQIKNTEAFF
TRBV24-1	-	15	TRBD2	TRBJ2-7	TGTGCCACCAGTGATGGGACTAGCGGCCGAGTCGTGCAGTACTTC	CATSDGTSGRVVQYF
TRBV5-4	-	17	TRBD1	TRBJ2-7	TGTGCCAGCAGCCTTAGGACAGGGCTAATCTCCTCCTACGAGCAGTACTTC	CASSLRTGLISSYEQYF
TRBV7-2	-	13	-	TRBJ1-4	TGTGCCAGCAGCCTCCGGTATAATGAAAAACTGTTTTTT	CASSLRYNEKLFF
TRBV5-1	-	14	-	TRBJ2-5	TGCGCCAGCAGCGCAGCACAGGGGGGGCAGACCCAGTACTTC	CASSAAQGGQTQYF
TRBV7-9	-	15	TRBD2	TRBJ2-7	TGTGCCAGCAGCTTAGAAGGGACTAGCGCTGACGAGCAGTACTTC	CASSLEGTSADEQYF
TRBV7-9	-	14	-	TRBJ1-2	TGTGCCAGCAGCTTTGGGGGGGCTAACTATGGCTACACCTTC	CASSFGGANYGYTF
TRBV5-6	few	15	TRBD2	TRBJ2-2	TGTGCCAGCAGCTTGGGCGGGAGTTTGACCGGGGAGCTGTTTTTT	CASSLGGSLTGELFF
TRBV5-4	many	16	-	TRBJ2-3	TGTGCCAGCAGCTTGGCTCGGGGGCGAGGCACAGATACGCAGTATTTT	CASSLARGRGTDTQYF
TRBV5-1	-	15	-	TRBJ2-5	TGCGCCAGCAGCCTCAGACTGACAAGACAGGAGACCCAGTACTTC	CASSLRLTRQETQYF
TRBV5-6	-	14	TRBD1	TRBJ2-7	TGTGCCAGCAGCCCCCCCGGGACAGTCGACGAGCAGTACTTC	CASSPPGTVDEQYF
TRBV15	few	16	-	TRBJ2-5	TGTGCCACCAGCAGGACCGGGTCGATCGGGGGAGAGACCCAGTACTTC	CATSRTGSIGGETQYF
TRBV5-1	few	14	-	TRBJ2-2	TGCGCCAGCAGCCCAAACGAGAACACCGGGGAGCTGTTTTTT	CASSPNENTGELFF
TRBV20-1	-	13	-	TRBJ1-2	TGCAGTGCTAGAGAGCGACAGGTTATTGGCTACACCTTC	CSARERQVIGYTF
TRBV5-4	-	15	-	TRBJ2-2	TGTGCCAGCAGCCCGGACCCCAGGGACTCCGGGGAGCTGTTTTTT	CASSPDPRDSGELFF
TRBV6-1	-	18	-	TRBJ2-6	TGTGCCAGCAGTGACTTTGGGGACTCTGCTCCTGGGGCCAACGTCCTGACTTTC	CASSDFGDSAPGANVLTF
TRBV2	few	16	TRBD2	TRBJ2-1	TGTGCCAGCAGTGGGGGACTAGCGGGAGCTAACAATGAGCAGTTCTTC	CASSGGLAGANNEQFF
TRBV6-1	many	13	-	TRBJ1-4	TGTGCCAGCAGTAGTGCTTATACCGAAAAACTGTTTTTT	CASSSAYTEKLFF
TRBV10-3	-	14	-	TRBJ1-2	TGTGCCATCAGTTGGGTCCGGGACCGGGAGGGCTACACCTTC	CAISWVRDREGYTF
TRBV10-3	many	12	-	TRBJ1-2	TGTGCCATCAGTGTAGCGAACTATGGCTACACCTTC	CAISVANYGYTF
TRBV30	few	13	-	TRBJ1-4	TGTGCCTGGAGTCCCTCGGTAAAGGAAAAACTGTTTTTT	CAWSPSVKEKLFF
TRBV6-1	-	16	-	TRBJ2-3	TGTGCCAGCAGGGCAACCGGGACGTCTAGCACAGATACGCAGTATTTT	CASRATGTSSTDTQYF
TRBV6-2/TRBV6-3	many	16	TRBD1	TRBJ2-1	TGTGCCAGCAGTTACTCTAGGACAGGGAGCTACAATGAGCAGTTCTTC	CASSYSRTGSYNEQFF
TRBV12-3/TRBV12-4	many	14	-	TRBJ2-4	TGTGCCAGCAGCGTCGGGGCAGAACTGGACATTCAGTACTTC	CASSVGAELDIQYF
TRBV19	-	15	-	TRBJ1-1	TGTGCCAGTAGTATTCTTGGACAGATGAACACTGAAGCTTTCTTT	CASSILGQMNTEAFF
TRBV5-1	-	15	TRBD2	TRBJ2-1	TGCGCCAGCAGCTTGGACAGCGGGAGGGCCTTTGAGCAGTTCTTC	CASSLDSGRAFEQFF